This T cell receptor (beta chain) stems from a study of cytomegalovirus exposure and HLA in healthy donors. V was trimmed by 4 bases and J by 10 bases, leaving 15 bases between them. This CDR3 contains 13 residues. The germline V gene has CDR1 SGDLS and CDR2 YYNGEE. Study-level results: The Asian-associated ancestry cluster reportedly had fewer N-insertions than the approximately 670-donor mean in a later analysis. Prior analysis indicated that the majority of TCR beta V segments exhibited productivity approximately 87% or approximately 30% of the time. Rarity characterized most TCR sequences, yet some public TCRs appeared in many donors.

On this clone itself: Its antigen remains unknown.

In the PCR, 60 Vbeta and 13 Jbeta primers were used. As processed by the authors: There were 70 million to 95 million unique TCR beta chains by a later count, and approximately 11 million of them were shared. Libraries were prepared by immunoSEQ multiplex PCR; TCRdb keeps only in-frame clonotypes and omits some of them. The V and J calls and the clone size are those of that table, but D and trimming were determined from the DNA. The table lists some 130,000 clones, around three quarters of them singletons. Sequencing was carried out using PBMCs. The TCR comes from a woman between 50 and 59 years old in good health and CMV-seronegative. The V call is TRBV9, the J call TRBJ2-1, with D tentatively TRBD1 (7 bases). This CDR3 reads CASSPDRRAEQFF. The CDR3 DNA reads TGTGCCAGCAGCCCGGACAGGAGGGCGGAGCAGTTCTTC.